One T cell receptor (beta chain) is described in this entry. Its antigen has not been determined. No much larger clone exists at a distance of one base, and base qualities are not known. Reading the germline V gene gives CDR1 KGHSH and CDR2 LQKENI. Relative to germline, V is 5 bases shorter and J is 0 bases shorter, with 11 bases between their ends. From the cysteine through the phenylalanine, the CDR3 covers 15 amino acids. Here the CDR3 DNA is all that survives: 45 bases in frame from base 1. The entry originates in a study of blood T cell repertoires in COVID-19 (TCRdb year 2020). A note on the overall study: ImmuneRACE Cohort 3 recovered participants were defined by two consecutive negative NP/OP PCR tests, healthcare professional clearance, or symptom resolution. The collaborator samples originated in the United States, Italy and Spain and spanned the acute and convalescent phases of COVID-19. The material from the prospective study consisted of cDNA or gDNA derived from T cells, B-cell-depleted T cells, or PBMCs. Deeply sampled blood TCRbeta repertoires from subjects exposed to, actively infected with, or recovered from COVID-19 were included in the dataset. The repertoires were released in a freely available public database meant as a resource for research on the immune response to SARS-CoV-2. The samples were drawn from two sources: the first 160 participants of the ongoing ImmuneRACE study, and fewer than 1,500 subjects contributed by 6 global collaborators. Nearly every sample came with metadata listing a de-identified subject ID, COVID-19 status, age in years and sex. Where available, HLA class I and class II types were taken from metadata supplied by the sample provider and were not determined by assay-based typing.

TCRbeta CDR3 regions were amplified from genomic DNA using the immunoSEQ Assay, a bias-controlled multiplex PCR. Turning to the authors' computational methods: The number of nucleated cells in each sample was estimated from the amplification of reference gene primers within the assay. Sequence reads were collapsed and filtered to measure the absolute abundance of every unique TCRbeta CDR3 rearrangement. For each sample, productive Simpson clonality was calculated as the square root of Simpson's diversity index over productive rearrangements. TCRdb stores this immuneACCESS table with in-frame sequences only. Part of the clones is absent; in the studies checked, under half of the shortfall reflects unresolved V genes, and no reason is known for the rest. The V and J calls and clone size were taken over from that table, and D and trimming were inferred from the DNA. The sample contains a few hundred thousand clones, approximately 87% of them found a single time. Of the sample, approximately 3.1% is held by the ten largest clones.

Participants in the prospective study were enrolled through a virtual design, were aged roughly 18 to 100 years, and lived in approximately 25 United States geographic areas. In the prospective study, participants were assigned to cohorts based on the clinical history participants reported in a screening survey and a study questionnaire. Mobile phlebotomists in the prospective study collected whole blood, serum and a nasopharyngeal or oropharyngeal swab from every participant. Participants in the prospective study had the option to provide additional blood draws and questionnaires over a roughly 2-month period. Blood samples from the prospective study were shipped frozen or at room temperature prior to DNA extraction. The full study reports these points: How much clinical and demographic metadata was included differed by source and by participant, and the metadata was provided uncurated.

The sample was PBMCs or T cells enriched from blood (not recorded which). The sequence was obtained from a woman aged 45-60 years in a cohort exposed to, infected with or recovered from COVID-19 (not recorded which). This sequence uses TRBV18 and TRBJ1-3, with no confidently assigned D gene. CDR3 loop: CASSVAEDSGNTIYF. DNA sequence: TGTGCCAGCTCAGTTGCGGAAGACTCTGGAAACACCATATATTTT.